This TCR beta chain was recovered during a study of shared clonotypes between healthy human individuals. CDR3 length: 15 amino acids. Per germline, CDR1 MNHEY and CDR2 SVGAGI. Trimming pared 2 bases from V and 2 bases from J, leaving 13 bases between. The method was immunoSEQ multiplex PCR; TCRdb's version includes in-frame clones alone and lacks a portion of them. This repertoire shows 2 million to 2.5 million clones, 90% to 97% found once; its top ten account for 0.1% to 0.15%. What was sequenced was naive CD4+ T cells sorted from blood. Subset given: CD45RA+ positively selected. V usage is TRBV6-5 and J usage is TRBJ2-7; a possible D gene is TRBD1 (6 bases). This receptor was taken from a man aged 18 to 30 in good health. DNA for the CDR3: TGTGCCAGCAGTTACCGTCGTTACAGGGCCTACGAGCAGTACTTC. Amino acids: CASSYRRYRAYEQYF.